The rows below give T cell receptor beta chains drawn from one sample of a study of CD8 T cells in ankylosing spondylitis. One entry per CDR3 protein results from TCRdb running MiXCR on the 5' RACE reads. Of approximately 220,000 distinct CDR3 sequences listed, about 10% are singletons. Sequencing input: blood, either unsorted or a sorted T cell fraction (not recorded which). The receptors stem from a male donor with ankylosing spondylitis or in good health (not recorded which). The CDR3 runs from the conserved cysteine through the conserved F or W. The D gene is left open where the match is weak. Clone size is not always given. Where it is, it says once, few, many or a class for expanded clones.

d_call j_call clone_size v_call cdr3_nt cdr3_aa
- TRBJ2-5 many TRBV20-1 TGCAGTGCTAGGCAAGGGGGAGAGACCCAGTACTTC CSARQGGETQYF
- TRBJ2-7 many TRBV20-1 TGCAGTGCTAGTCCAGGGGACACCTACGAGCAGTACTTC CSASPGDTYEQYF
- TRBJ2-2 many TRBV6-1 TGTGCCAGCAGCGTTCAGGGAATCGGGGAGCTGTTTTTT CASSVQGIGELFF
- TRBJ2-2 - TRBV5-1 TGCGCCAGCAGCCCGTCAACCGGGGAGCTGTTTTTT CASSPSTGELFF
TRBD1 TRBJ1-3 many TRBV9 TGTGCCAGCACCAGAGGACAGGATGGAAACACCATATATTTT CASTRGQDGNTIYF
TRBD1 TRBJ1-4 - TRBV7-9 TGTGCCAGCAGCTCATACAGGGGCGAGAATGAAAAACTGTTTTTT CASSSYRGENEKLFF
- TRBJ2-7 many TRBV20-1 TGCAGTGCTATAGGGTCGGCCTACGAGCAGTACTTC CSAIGSAYEQYF
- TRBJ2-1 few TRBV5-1 TGCGCCACCAGAGGGGCAGACTCTTACAATGAGCAGTTCTTC CATRGADSYNEQFF
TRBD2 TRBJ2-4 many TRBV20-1 TGCAGTGCTCAAGGGACTAGCCAGATCAGAAACATTCAGTACTTC CSAQGTSQIRNIQYF
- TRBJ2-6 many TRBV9 TGTGCCAGCAGCGTAGAAAGGGTTGGGGCCAACGTCCTGACTTTC CASSVERVGANVLTF
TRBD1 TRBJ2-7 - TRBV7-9 TGTGCCAGCAGCCGACAGACAGGGGACGAGCAGTACTTC CASSRQTGDEQYF
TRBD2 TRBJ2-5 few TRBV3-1 TGTGCCAGCAGCCAAGATGTTGGGACTAGCGGGGAGTTC CASSQDVGTSGEF
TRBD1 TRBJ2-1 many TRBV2 TGTGCCAGCAGTGAAGAGCGCGGTGGACAGGGCTTTAATGAGCAGTTCTTC CASSEERGGQGFNEQFF
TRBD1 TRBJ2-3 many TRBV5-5 TGTGCCAGCAGCGGGACAGGGGGCTCAGATACGCAGTATTTT CASSGTGGSDTQYF
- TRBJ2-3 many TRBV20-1 TGCAGTGCTAGCACAGATACGCAGTATTTT CSASTDTQYF
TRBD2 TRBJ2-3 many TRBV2 TGTGCCAGCAGTGATCGGGGGGGTGAAGATACGCAGTATTTT CASSDRGGEDTQYF
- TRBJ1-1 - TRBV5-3 TGTGCCATTGGGCGAAACAAGAACACTGAAGCTTTCTTT CAIGRNKNTEAFF
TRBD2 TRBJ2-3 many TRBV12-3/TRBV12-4 TGTGCCAGCAGCTCCCGTGGGGCGGGGGTGAGCACAGATACGCAGTATTTT CASSSRGAGVSTDTQYF
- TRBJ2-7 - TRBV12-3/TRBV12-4 TGTGCCAGCAGGCTGGGACAAGACTACGAGCAGTACTTC CASRLGQDYEQYF
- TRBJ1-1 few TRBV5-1 TGCGCCAGCAGCGGGGACCAGGGCACTGAAGCTTTCTTT CASSGDQGTEAFF
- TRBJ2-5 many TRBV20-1 TGCAGTGCTGGTCTGGGGTTACAAAAACAAGAGACCCAGTACTTC CSAGLGLQKQETQYF
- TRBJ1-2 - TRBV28 TGTGCCAGCAGTTTAAACCTGGGGGGTTATGGCTACACCTTC CASSLNLGGYGYTF
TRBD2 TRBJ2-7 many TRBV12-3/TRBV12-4 TGTGCCAGCAGTTTAGCGGTGGTAGCGGGGGGTTCCGAGCAGTACTTC CASSLAVVAGGSEQYF
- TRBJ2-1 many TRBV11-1 TGTGCCAGCAGTAATCCGCCTAGCAATGAGCAGTTCTTC CASSNPPSNEQFF
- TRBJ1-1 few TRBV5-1 TGCGCCAGCAGCTTGGATGGCGGACAACGGAACACTGAAGCTTTCTTT CASSLDGGQRNTEAFF
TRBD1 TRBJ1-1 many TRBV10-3 TGTGCCATCAGTGATAAGGGGGCTAACACTGAAGCTTTCTTT CAISDKGANTEAFF
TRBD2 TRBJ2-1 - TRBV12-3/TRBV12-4 TGTGCCAGCAGTTTTCTTCGGACTAGCGTGGGGCCGACCTACAATGAGCAGTTCTTC CASSFLRTSVGPTYNEQFF
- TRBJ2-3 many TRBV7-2 TGTGCCAGCAGCTTAATGGGAGATCGTCCTGAATTT CASSLMGDRPEF
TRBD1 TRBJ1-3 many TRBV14 TGTGCCAGCAGCCCCAAGGGGGCGAATTTGTATTTT CASSPKGANLYF
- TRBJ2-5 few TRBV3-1 TGTGCCAGCAGCCCACGGCGGACTACACAAGAGGCCCAGTACTTC CASSPRRTTQEAQYF
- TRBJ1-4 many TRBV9 TGTGCCAGCAGCGTAGCAGGCCAAGAGAGGGAAAAACTGTTTTTT CASSVAGQEREKLFF
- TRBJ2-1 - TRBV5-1 TGCGCCAGCAGCTTGGAACGGGGGTACTACAATGAGCAGTTCTTC CASSLERGYYNEQFF
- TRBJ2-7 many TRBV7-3 TGTGCCAGCAGCTTAACGGGGGCAGGGGAGCAGTACTTC CASSLTGAGEQYF